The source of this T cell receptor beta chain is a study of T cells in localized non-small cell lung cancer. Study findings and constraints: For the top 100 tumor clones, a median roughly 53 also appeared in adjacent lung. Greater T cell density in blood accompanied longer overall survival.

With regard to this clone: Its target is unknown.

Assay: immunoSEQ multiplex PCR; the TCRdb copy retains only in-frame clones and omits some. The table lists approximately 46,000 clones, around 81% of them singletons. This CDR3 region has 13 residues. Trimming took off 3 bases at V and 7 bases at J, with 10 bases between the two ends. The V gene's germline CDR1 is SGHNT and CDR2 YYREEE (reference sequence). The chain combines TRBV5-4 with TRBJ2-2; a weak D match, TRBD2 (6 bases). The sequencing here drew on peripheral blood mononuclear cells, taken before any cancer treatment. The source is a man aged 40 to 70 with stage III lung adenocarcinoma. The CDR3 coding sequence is TGTGCCAGCAGCTGGAGGGGTTACGGGGAGCTGTTTTTT. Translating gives CASSWRGYGELFF.